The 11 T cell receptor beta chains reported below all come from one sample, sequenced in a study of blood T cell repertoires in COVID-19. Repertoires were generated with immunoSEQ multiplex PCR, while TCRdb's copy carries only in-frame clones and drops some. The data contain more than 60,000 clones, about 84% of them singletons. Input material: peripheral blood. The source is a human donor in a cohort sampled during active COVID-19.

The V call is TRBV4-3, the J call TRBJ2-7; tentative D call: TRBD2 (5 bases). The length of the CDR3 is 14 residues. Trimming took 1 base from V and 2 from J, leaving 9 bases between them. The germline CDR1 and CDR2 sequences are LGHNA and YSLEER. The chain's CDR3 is CASSQGHGTYEQYF. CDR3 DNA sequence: TGCGCCAGCAGCCAAGGGCACGGGACCTACGAGCAGTACTTC.

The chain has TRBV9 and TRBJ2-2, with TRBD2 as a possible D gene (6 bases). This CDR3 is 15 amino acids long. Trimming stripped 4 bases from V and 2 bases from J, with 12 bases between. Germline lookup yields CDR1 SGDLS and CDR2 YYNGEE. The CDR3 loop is CASSSWDSNTGELFF. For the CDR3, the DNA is TGTGCCAGCAGCTCATGGGACTCAAACACCGGGGAGCTGTTTTTT.

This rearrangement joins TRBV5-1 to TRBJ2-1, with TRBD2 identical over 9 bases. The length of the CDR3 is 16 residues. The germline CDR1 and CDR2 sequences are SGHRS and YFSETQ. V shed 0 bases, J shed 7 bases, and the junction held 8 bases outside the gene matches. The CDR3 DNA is TGCGCCAGCAGCTTGGCCGGGGGACTAGCTTGGAATGAGCAGTTCTTC. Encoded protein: CASSLAGGLAWNEQFF.

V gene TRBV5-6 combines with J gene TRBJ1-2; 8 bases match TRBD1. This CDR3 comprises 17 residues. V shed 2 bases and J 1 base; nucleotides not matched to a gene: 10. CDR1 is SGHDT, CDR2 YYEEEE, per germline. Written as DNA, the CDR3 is TGTGCCAGCAGCTTACAGGGGGTGCAGGTCGGTAACTATGGCTACACCTTC. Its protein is CASSLQGVQVGNYGYTF.

This CDR3 reads CASTVAGREQYF. The CDR3 nucleotides read TGTGCCAGCACCGTCGCAGGCCGTGAGCAGTACTTC. The chain has TRBV28 and TRBJ2-7; the D is unclear. The germline V and J ends were trimmed by 7 bases and 7 bases, with 14 bases remaining between them. The CDR3 spans 12 residues. From germline, CDR1 is MDHEN and CDR2 SYDVKM.

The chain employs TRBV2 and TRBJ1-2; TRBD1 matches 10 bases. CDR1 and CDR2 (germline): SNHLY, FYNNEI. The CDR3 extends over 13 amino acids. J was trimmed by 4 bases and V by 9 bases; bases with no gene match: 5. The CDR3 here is CARTGQGRYGYTF. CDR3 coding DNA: TGTGCCAGGACGGGACAGGGGCGCTATGGCTACACCTTC.

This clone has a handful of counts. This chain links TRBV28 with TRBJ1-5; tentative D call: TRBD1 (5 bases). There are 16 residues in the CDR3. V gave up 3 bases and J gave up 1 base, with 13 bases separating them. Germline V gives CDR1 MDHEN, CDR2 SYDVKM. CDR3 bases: TGTGCCAGCAGTTTTCCGGACATCGTCAGCAATCAGCCCCAGCATTTT. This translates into CASSFPDIVSNQPQHF.

The chain's CDR3 is CASSIPGQGRPDTQYF. The CDR3 coding sequence is TGTGCCAGTAGTATACCCGGACAGGGTAGGCCAGATACGCAGTATTTT. This chain joins TRBV19 and TRBJ2-3; 8 nucleotides match TRBD1. With 2 bases clipped from V and 4 bases from J, the junction kept 8 bases outside the gene matches. The CDR3 covers 16 residues. Germline V CDR1 and CDR2: LNHDA, SQIVND (reference sequence).

The CDR3 DNA sequence: TGTGCCACTAGAGGGAGGGGGGGCGAAATAGATACGCAGTATTTT. This codes for CATRGRGGEIDTQYF. The chain is built from TRBV19 and TRBJ2-3, with a possible D match to TRBD2 (7 bases). The CDR3 is 15 amino acids. Germline loops: CDR1 LNHDA, CDR2 SQIVND (reference sequence). Trimming took off 10 bases at V and 5 bases at J, with 22 bases between the two ends. The whole variable domain, remainder taken from reference TRBV19 and TRBJ2-3, is DGGITQSPKYLFRKEGQNVTLSCEQNLNHDAMYWYRQDPGQGLRLIYYSQIVNDFQKGDIAEGYSVSREKKESFPLTVTSAQKNPTAFYLCATRGRGGEIDTQYFGPGTRLTVL.

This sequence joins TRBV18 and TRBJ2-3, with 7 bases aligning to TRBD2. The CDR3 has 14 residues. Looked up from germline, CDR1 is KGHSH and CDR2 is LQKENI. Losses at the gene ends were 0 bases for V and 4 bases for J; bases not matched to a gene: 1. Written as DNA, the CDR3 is TGTGCCAGCTCACCACCGGGGGGGTCAGATACGCAGTATTTT. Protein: CASSPPGGSDTQYF.

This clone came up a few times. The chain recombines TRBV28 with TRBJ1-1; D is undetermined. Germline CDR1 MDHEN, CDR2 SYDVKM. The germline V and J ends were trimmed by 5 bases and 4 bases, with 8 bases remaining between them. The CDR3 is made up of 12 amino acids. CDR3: CASSGGSTEAFF. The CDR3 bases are TGTGCCAGCAGTGGAGGTAGCACTGAAGCTTTCTTT. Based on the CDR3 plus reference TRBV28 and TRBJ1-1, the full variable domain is DVKVTQSSRYLVKRTGEKVFLECVQDMDHENMFWYRQDPGLGLRLIYFSYDVKMKEKGDIPEGYSVSREKKERFSLILESASTNQTSMYLCASSGGSTEAFFGQGTRLTVV.